Ten or more counts support the clone carrying this T cell receptor beta chain. Its antigen is unidentified. This entry is derived from a study of human T cells and chemical hapten exposure. Study findings and constraints: TCRs above 1 in 1000 frequency stayed constant with DPC sensitization.

Unfractionated whole blood yielded the extracted total RNA. As the library was built, unique molecular identifiers were attached to individual cDNA molecules. TCRdb redid the calling of the reads with MiXCR, one entry per CDR3 protein. The sample yields 120,000 or so distinct CDR3 sequences, 8% to 9.5% seen once. Sequenced material: whole blood. The TCR was taken from a human donor in good health. Some clones in this sample may be carry-over from other donors' samples.

The CDR3 sequence is CAISELRDGELFF. The CDR3 DNA follows: TGTGCCATCAGTGAGTTGAGAGACGGGGAGCTGTTTTTT. The chain is built from TRBV10-3 and TRBJ2-2; D is unclear. The length of the CDR3 is 13 residues. Looked up from germline, CDR1 is ENHRY and CDR2 is SYGVKD. The ends were cut back, 1 base at V and 7 bases at J, with 7 bases in the middle.